What follows are 32 T cell receptor beta chains derived from one specimen sequenced in a study of blood T cells in healthy people across ages. Primers used in a second PCR of roughly 7 to 11 cycles were a sample-barcoded 5' primer and a J-beta primer mix. TCRdb itself ran the 5' RACE reads through MiXCR, one entry per CDR3 protein. The repertoire holds roughly 1 million distinct CDR3 sequences, with approximately 25% as singletons. This sample was also put to use in a study of T cells of mothers and their children.

Sequences were obtained from blood. Source of these receptors: a girl aged 2 to 9 in good health.

J is TRBJ1-1 and V is TRBV28; D unresolved. The CDR3 is made up of 14 amino acids. V was pared by 3 bases and J by 1 base, with 9 bases between. Germline V lookup: CDR1 MDHEN, CDR2 SYDVKM. CDR3 sequence: CASSLKRENTEAFF. CDR3 DNA: TGTGCCAGCAGTTTGAAGCGGGAGAACACTGAAGCTTTCTTT.

This chain joins TRBV7-9 and TRBJ2-7, with D hard to call. V gave up 5 bases and J gave up 5 bases, with 10 bases separating them. CDR3 size: 12 residues. Per the germline V gene, CDR1 is SEHNR and CDR2 is FQNEAQ (reference sequence). The CDR3 coding sequence is TGTGCCAGCAGCCCCGGTTATGACGAGCAGTACTTC. Its translation: CASSPGYDEQYF.

This clonotype was observed a few times. The chain employs TRBV12-3 or TRBV12-4 and TRBJ1-3; D possibly corresponds to TRBD1 (5 bases). V gave up 7 bases and J gave up 2 bases, with 18 bases separating them. The CDR3 spans 16 residues. The CDR3 spells CASNRDGERTGNTIYF. The CDR3 nucleotides read TGTGCCAGCAACCGGGACGGAGAAAGGACTGGAAACACCATATATTTT.

Points on this clonotype: At one end the junction does not follow the germline gene, possibly because of a read error. V usage is TRBV7-9 and J usage is TRBJ2-3; TRBD2 agrees at 11 bases. Germline V gives CDR1 SEHNR, CDR2 FQNEAQ (reference sequence). The CDR3 extends over 17 amino acids. The CDR3 loop is CASSPLRLAGPGDTQCF. CDR3 bases: TGTGCCAGCAGCCCCTTGCGACTAGCGGGACCTGGGGATACGCAGTGTTTT.

In this sample, this clonotype turned up a few times. The rearrangement joins TRBV3-1 to TRBJ2-4, with a tentative D call TRBD1 (6 bases). The CDR3 consists of 14 residues. CDR1 is LGHDT, CDR2 YNNKEL, per germline (reference sequence). Trimming removed 2 bases from V and 4 bases from J, with 9 bases in between. As DNA, the CDR3 is TGTGCCAGCAGCCAACTGCAGGGGAAAAACATTCAGTACTTC. Its translation: CASSQLQGKNIQYF. Full variable domain (missing parts from reference TRBV3-1 and TRBJ2-4): DTAVSQTPKYLVTQMGNDKSIKCEQNLGHDTMYWYKQDSKKFLKIMFSYNNKELIINETVPNRFSPKSPDKAHLNLHINSLELGDSAVYFCASSQLQGKNIQYFGAGTRLSVL.

This CDR3 reads CATSDSGGAETQYF. CDR3 DNA sequence: TGTGCCACCAGTGATTCAGGGGGCGCGGAGACCCAGTACTTC. J is TRBJ2-5 and V is TRBV24-1; 8 bases are shared with TRBD1. Germline lookup yields CDR1 KGHDR and CDR2 SFDVKD. V lost 2 bases to trimming and J lost 5 bases; unmatched junction nucleotides: 3. The CDR3 covers 14 residues.

The chain uses TRBV5-1 and TRBJ2-7, with D perhaps matching TRBD1 (6 bases). Germline CDR1 reads SGHRS; CDR2 reads YFSETQ. V lost 0 bases and J 3 bases, leaving 19 bases between the germline ends. The CDR3 covers 17 residues. The CDR3 bases are TGCGCCAGCAGCTTGGTATTGCAGGGGATCGACGACTACGAGCAGTACTTC. It yields the protein CASSLVLQGIDDYEQYF.

The sample holds a few counts of this clonotype. The chain carries TRBV6-6 and TRBJ2-5, with D perhaps TRBD2 (6 bases). Germline loops: CDR1 MNHNY, CDR2 SVGAGI (reference sequence). CDR3 length: 14 amino acids. V lost 8 bases to trimming and J lost 7 bases, with 20 bases between them. The CDR3 region is CASQFEGPGGTQYF. The CDR3, as DNA: TGTGCCAGCCAATTTGAGGGGCCCGGGGGGACCCAGTACTTC.

This clonotype showed up just a few times. The rearrangement joins TRBV20-1 to TRBJ2-7; D might be TRBD1 (6 bases). The germline V gene has CDR1 DFQATT and CDR2 SNEGSKA (reference sequence). V lost 6 bases and J lost 3, with 15 bases in between. The CDR3 has 13 residues. Here the CDR3 DNA reads TGCAGTGCCTCCGACAGGTCTCTCTACGAGCAGTACTTC. Protein product: CSASDRSLYEQYF.

The J gene is TRBJ1-1, the V gene TRBV27, with 8 nucleotides matching TRBD1. Germline V lookup: CDR1 MNHEY, CDR2 SMNVEV (reference sequence). The CDR3 length is 16 residues. Trimming removed 1 base from V and 1 base from J; junction bases left unmatched: 5. CDR3 nucleotides: TGTGCCAGCAGTTTATACCAGACAGGGGCGAACACTGAAGCTTTCTTT. Translating gives CASSLYQTGANTEAFF.

This clonotype was detected ten times or more. The chain recombines TRBV7-3 with TRBJ1-1, with D unresolved. With 5 bases removed from V and 6 bases from J, the gap between germline ends came to 13 bases. Germline V CDR1 and CDR2: SGHTA, FQGTGA. CDR3 size: 13 residues. The CDR3 coding sequence is TGTGCCAGCAGCCCTCTTTCTGGCGCTGAAGCTTTCTTT. This gives the protein CASSPLSGAEAFF.

This clonotype was counted ten times or more. The V call is TRBV14, the J call TRBJ1-2; D uncertain. Trimming stripped 4 bases from V and 4 bases from J, with 10 bases between. Germline V lookup: CDR1 SGHDN, CDR2 FVKESK. The CDR3 contains 13 residues. The CDR3, as DNA: TGTGCCAGCAGCCCGGGCCTCTTCTATGGCTACACCTTC. Translating gives CASSPGLFYGYTF.

The rearrangement uses TRBV12-3 or TRBV12-4 and TRBJ2-1; D is perhaps TRBD1 (5 bases). The CDR3 extends over 14 amino acids. The ends were cut back, 10 bases at V and 5 bases at J, with 18 bases in the middle. CDR3 residues: CAIDSPGRDNEQFF. The DNA of the CDR3 is TGTGCCATCGATAGTCCCGGCAGGGACAATGAGCAGTTCTTC.

V is TRBV3-1 and J is TRBJ2-1, with TRBD2 matching 10 bases. There are 18 residues in the CDR3. Germline V gives CDR1 LGHDT, CDR2 YNNKEL (reference sequence). The V and J ends lost 0 bases and 4 bases, in that order; junction bases with no gene match: 9. The CDR3 bases are TGTGCCAGCAGCCAAGATGCTAGCGGGAGACTGGTTTACAATGAGCAGTTCTTC. It translates to CASSQDASGRLVYNEQFF.

The chain uses TRBV7-2 and TRBJ2-3; 8 bases align to TRBD2. V trimming: 7 bases; J trimming: 7 bases; junction bases outside the gene matches: 10. The V gene's germline CDR1 is SGHTA and CDR2 FQGNSA. CDR3 length: 14 residues. CDR3 sequence (DNA): TGTGCCAGCACCACGGGGGGGTCCGCTCATACGCAGTATTTT. It translates to CASTTGGSAHTQYF. The variable domain in full, with the rest retrieved from reference TRBV7-2 and TRBJ2-3, is GAGVSQSPSNKVTEKGKDVELRCDPISGHTALYWYRQSLGQGLEFLIYFQGNSAPDKSGLPSDRFSAERTGGSVSTLTIQRTQQEDSAVYLCASTTGGSAHTQYFGPGTRLTVL.

This sequence joins TRBV5-5 and TRBJ2-6; D remains unclear. The V gene's germline CDR1 is SGHKS and CDR2 YYEKEE (reference sequence). There are 16 residues in the CDR3. Trimming shortened V by 4 bases and J by 4 bases, and 15 bases separated the two germline ends. The CDR3 region has the DNA TGTGCCAGCAGCCCCTCCTTGGTCACCGGGGCCAACGTCCTGACTTTC. Its translation is CASSPSLVTGANVLTF.

The rearrangement links TRBV29-1 to TRBJ2-1; TRBD1 agrees at 12 bases. This CDR3 spans 14 amino acids. CDR1 is SQVTM, CDR2 ANQGSEA, per germline. The J segment lost 7 bases and the V segment lost 7 bases, leaving 8 bases of the junction unmatched. The CDR3 DNA reads as TGCAGCGCCGAGAGGGACAGGGGGCTGAATGAGCAGTTCTTC. It translates to CSAERDRGLNEQFF.

The chain is built from TRBV9 and TRBJ2-3, with D maybe TRBD1 (6 bases). Germline V gene lookup returns CDR1 SGDLS and CDR2 YYNGEE. The CDR3 is made up of 15 amino acids. The V end lost 4 bases, the J end lost 2 bases, and 14 bases lay between the germline ends. The CDR3 reads CASSLAQGDTDTQYF. In DNA, the CDR3 is TGTGCCAGCAGCCTTGCACAGGGAGACACAGATACGCAGTATTTT.

V usage is TRBV28 and J usage is TRBJ2-7; D unclear. This CDR3 is built from 13 residues. Trimming pared 6 bases from V and 2 bases from J, leaving 11 bases between. Germline V gene data show CDR1 as MDHEN and CDR2 as SYDVKM. This chain's CDR3 is CASRTTETYEQYF. In DNA form, the CDR3 reads TGTGCCAGCAGAACTACAGAGACCTACGAGCAGTACTTC.

This clonotype was seen many times. V is TRBV7-2 and J is TRBJ1-2; D perhaps matches TRBD1 (5 bases). Per the germline V gene, CDR1 is SGHTA and CDR2 is FQGNSA. This CDR3 comprises 13 residues. V was pared by 1 base and J by 4 bases, with 7 bases between. The CDR3 DNA follows: TGTGCCAGCAGCTTAGGGACATCCTATGGCTACACCTTC. It specifies CASSLGTSYGYTF.

This clonotype was seen more than once but under ten times. The gene calls are TRBV7-9 and TRBJ2-5, with 7 bases aligning to TRBD1. Trimming removed 7 bases from V and 5 bases from J; junction bases left unmatched: 13. The CDR3 length is 15 residues. Germline CDR1 and CDR2: SEHNR and FQNEAQ (reference sequence). The CDR3 protein is CASTPPSQGSETQYF. The CDR3, as DNA: TGTGCCAGCACCCCCCCGTCACAGGGGAGTGAGACCCAGTACTTC.

This chain joins TRBV11-2 and TRBJ1-6, with D tentatively TRBD1 (6 bases). V lost 5 bases and J 8 bases, leaving 19 bases between the germline ends. CDR1 is SGHAT, CDR2 FQNNGV, per germline. There are 16 residues in the CDR3. CDR3 protein: CASSKIITGLDSPLHF. The CDR3 DNA reads TGTGCCAGCAGCAAAATTATTACAGGGCTAGATTCACCCCTCCACTTT.

To note about this clonotype: The junction differs from germline at one of its ends, possibly a read error. This chain connects TRBV4-2 to TRBJ1-5; D not certain. The CDR3 covers 14 residues. Germline V gene data show CDR1 as LGHNA and CDR2 as YNFKEQ. This chain's CDR3 is CASSKEDSNQPQHF. The CDR3 bases are TGTGCCAGCAGCAAAGAGGATAGCAATCAGCCCCAGCATTTT.

The chain combines TRBV28 with TRBJ1-4; no firm D call. Trimming removed 8 bases at V and 8 bases at J, with 9 bases between. CDR1 MDHEN and CDR2 SYDVKM come from the germline V gene. The CDR3 covers 11 residues. Here the CDR3 reads CASGVWEKLFF. CDR3 nucleotides: TGTGCCAGCGGGGTTTGGGAAAAACTGTTTTTT.

This clonotype was seen a handful of times. V usage is TRBV12-3 or TRBV12-4 and J usage is TRBJ2-5, with TRBD2 identical over 7 bases. Trimming took 6 bases from V and 5 from J; bases not matched to a gene: 6. The CDR3 spans 13 residues. CDR3 in amino acids: CASSSGTMETQYF. The CDR3 bases are TGTGCCAGCAGCTCCGGGACTATGGAGACCCAGTACTTC.

At least ten counts were recorded for this clonotype. J is TRBJ2-2 and V is TRBV3-1; TRBD2 agrees at 13 bases. The CDR3 runs to 16 residues. CDR1 is LGHDT, CDR2 YNNKEL, per germline (reference sequence). V lost 5 bases, J lost 3 bases, and 3 bases stayed unmatched. The CDR3 DNA follows: TGTGCCAGCAGCTCGACTAGCGGGGGGTACACCGGGGAGCTGTTTTTT. It encodes CASSSTSGGYTGELFF.

This clonotype was observed a single time. The V gene is TRBV20-1, the J gene TRBJ2-5; D uncertain. CDR3 size: 15 residues. Trimming removed 3 bases from V and 5 bases from J, with 19 bases in between. Germline V gene lookup returns CDR1 DFQATT and CDR2 SNEGSKA (reference sequence). The CDR3 here is CSASLYKDGTETQYF. CDR3 nucleotides: TGCAGTGCTAGCCTATATAAGGACGGAACCGAGACCCAGTACTTC.

The genes are TRBV20-1 and TRBJ1-2, with D unresolved. The germline V and J ends were trimmed by 0 bases and 8 bases, with 16 bases remaining between them. Germline assignment: CDR1 DFQATT and CDR2 SNEGSKA (reference sequence). The CDR3 length is 14 residues. CDR3 in amino acids: CSARERGSGYGYTF. CDR3 bases: TGCAGTGCTAGAGAACGGGGTTCCGGGTACGGCTACACCTTC.

The J gene is TRBJ1-2, the V gene TRBV9; 8 bases are shared with TRBD1. With 3 bases clipped from V and 6 bases from J, the junction kept 4 bases outside the gene matches. CDR3 length: 13 residues. CDR1 is SGDLS, CDR2 YYNGEE, per germline. The CDR3 bases are TGTGCCAGCAGCGACCGGACAGGGAATGGCTACACCTTC. Amino acid sequence: CASSDRTGNGYTF.

This sequence joins TRBV10-2 and TRBJ2-1, with 9 bases lining up with TRBD1. The J call may be faulty, since TRBJ2-7 better matches the DNA end. Germline V gene data show CDR1 as WSHSY and CDR2 as SAAADI. This CDR3 is 15 amino acids long. The CDR3 DNA is TGCGCCAGCAGTGAAGGGGACAGGGAATTGGTTGAGCAGTACTTC. Translation gives CASSEGDRELVEQYF.

This chain joins TRBV20-1 and TRBJ1-2; tentative D call: TRBD1 (5 bases). Trimming shortened V by 4 bases and J by 0 bases, and 9 bases separated the two germline ends. Germline assignment: CDR1 DFQATT and CDR2 SNEGSKA (reference sequence). The CDR3 length is 13 residues. The CDR3, as DNA: TGCAGTGCTAAGAAGACAGCTAACTATGGCTACACCTTC. Its protein is CSAKKTANYGYTF.

This clonotype was seen a few times. The V and J genes are TRBV9 and TRBJ2-2; maybe TRBD1 (6 bases). Trimming stripped 6 bases from V and 5 bases from J, with 14 bases between. Per germline, CDR1 SGDLS and CDR2 YYNGEE. The CDR3 is 14 residues long. The CDR3 DNA reads as TGTGCCAGCACCAGAGGGGGAGAAACCGGGGAGCTGTTTTTT. This sequence encodes CASTRGGETGELFF.